These 30 T cell receptor beta chains were sequenced from one sample in a study of blood T cell repertoires in COVID-19 (dated by TCRdb to about 2020). The library was generated by the immunoSEQ multiplex PCR assay. What TCRdb holds here is the immuneACCESS table cut down to in-frame rearrangements. Part of the clones is not present; checked against another copy, under half of the missing clones reflect an unresolved V gene, and the others are unexplained. Recorded for this sample are some 310,000 clones; roughly 90% of them occurred a single time. The ten largest clones capture under 1.1% of the sample. Sequencing input: peripheral blood. The receptors originated from a woman between 40 and 55 years old with COVID-19, enrolled during active disease.

V gene TRBV7-3 combines with J gene TRBJ2-5, with 8 bases lining up with TRBD1. CDR3 length: 15 amino acids. Germline V CDR1 and CDR2: SGHTA, FQGTGA. V dropped 2 bases and J dropped 2; count of bases not matched to a gene: 4. For the CDR3, the DNA is TGTGCCAGCAGCTTACTAACAGGGGGTCAAGAGACCCAGTACTTC. Its protein product is CASSLLTGGQETQYF.

This clone showed up just once. The chain carries TRBV7-9 and TRBJ2-5; possible D gene TRBD1, 6 bases. The CDR3 length is 14 residues. V gave up 7 bases and J gave up 2 bases, with 14 bases separating them. Per the germline V gene, CDR1 is SEHNR and CDR2 is FQNEAQ (reference sequence). CDR3 sequence (DNA): TGTGCCAGCACTTACCGGGACACGCAAGAGACCCAGTACTTC. It is translated as CASTYRDTQETQYF.

V usage is TRBV3-1 (or the pseudogene TRBV3-2) and J usage is TRBJ1-2; TRBD1 is a possible D gene (6 bases). CDR1 and CDR2 (germline): LGHDT, YNNKEL (reference sequence). The CDR3 is made up of 15 amino acids. Trimming shortened V by 0 bases and J by 4 bases, and 12 bases separated the two germline ends. The CDR3 protein is CASSQDPGARYGYTF. DNA of the CDR3: TGTGCCAGCAGCCAAGATCCAGGGGCGCGCTATGGCTACACCTTC.

The rearrangement uses TRBV19 and TRBJ2-3; D possibly corresponds to TRBD1 (6 bases). Germline assignment: CDR1 LNHDA and CDR2 SQIVND (reference sequence). The V end was cut by 8 bases, the J end by 3 bases, with 18 bases between. The CDR3 loop spans 15 amino acids. The CDR3 nucleotides read TGTGCCAGTCATAGGGGGAAAAGGGGGACAGATACGCAGTATTTT. This translates into CASHRGKRGTDTQYF.

The V gene is TRBV27, the J gene TRBJ1-2; unclear D gene. V gave up 2 bases and J gave up 2 bases, with 15 bases separating them. The CDR3 has 16 residues. Per the germline V gene, CDR1 is MNHEY and CDR2 is SMNVEV (reference sequence). The CDR3 here is CASSLSRQVPNYGYTF. In DNA form, the CDR3 reads TGTGCCAGCAGTTTAAGCCGGCAGGTTCCCAACTATGGCTACACCTTC.

J is TRBJ1-2 and V is TRBV28, with TRBD1 matching 7 bases. Germline V gene data show CDR1 as MDHEN and CDR2 as SYDVKM. V was clipped by 6 bases and J by 8 bases; unmatched bases: 9. The CDR3 length is 13 residues. CDR3 sequence (DNA): TGTGCCAGCAGCCTGACAGGGAATGCGGGCTACACCTTC. Its protein product is CASSLTGNAGYTF.

The chain joins TRBV5-4 to TRBJ2-3; a possible D gene is TRBD1 (6 bases). V was pared by 4 bases and J by 6 bases, with 9 bases between. The CDR3 covers 12 residues. From germline, CDR1 is SGHNT and CDR2 YYREEE (reference sequence). The CDR3 protein is CASSVDRDTQYF. The CDR3 DNA sequence: TGTGCCAGCAGCGTCGACAGGGATACGCAGTATTTT.

Concerning this clone itself: The sample holds other DNA sequences that translate to the same CDR3. The chain employs TRBV5-8 and TRBJ1-5, with D possibly TRBD1 on 5 matching bases. The germline V gene has CDR1 SGHTS and CDR2 YDEGEE. Trimming took off 2 bases at V and 0 bases at J, with 9 bases between the two ends. This CDR3 has 15 amino acids. The CDR3 DNA is TGTGCCAGCAGCTTTCAGGGCTATAGCAATCAGCCCCAGCATTTT. This sequence encodes CASSFQGYSNQPQHF.

This clone showed up just a few times. V is TRBV7-9 and J is TRBJ2-7; D is ambiguous. The CDR3 length is 11 residues. Germline loops: CDR1 SEHNR, CDR2 FQNEAQ (reference sequence). Trimming left V 2 bases short and J 3 bases short, with 2 bases between. The CDR3: CASSLYYEQYF. DNA for the CDR3: TGTGCCAGCAGCTTATACTACGAGCAGTACTTC.

The CDR3 DNA follows: TGTGCCAGAAGCCCCGGGACAGGGTTCGGTAATGAAAAACTGTTTTTT. It encodes CARSPGTGFGNEKLFF. The chain uses TRBV5-3 and TRBJ1-4, with 9 bases aligning to TRBD1. TRBV5-3 qualifies as an ORF whose function is uncertain. The V gene end was trimmed by 4 bases and the J gene end by 4 bases; junction bases not matched to a gene: 8. The CDR3 length is 16 residues.

The chain has TRBV27 and TRBJ1-2, with D perhaps TRBD1 (5 bases). CDR3 size: 13 residues. Trimming pared 2 bases from V and 4 bases from J, leaving 8 bases between. Germline V gene sequence: CDR1 MNHEY, CDR2 SMNVEV (reference sequence). The CDR3 sequence: CASSLGGVYGYTF. CDR3 sequence (DNA): TGTGCCAGCAGTTTAGGAGGGGTCTATGGCTACACCTTC.

The gene calls are TRBV19 and TRBJ2-1, with D perhaps TRBD1 (5 bases). V was clipped by 0 bases and J by 7 bases, with 10 bases between them. This CDR3 is 14 amino acids long. Germline V CDR1 and CDR2: LNHDA, SQIVND (reference sequence). CDR3 sequence: CASSIDRAKNEQFF. CDR3 nucleotides: TGTGCCAGTAGTATAGACAGGGCTAAAAATGAGCAGTTCTTC.

This clone was observed a handful of times. Other DNA sequences in this sample translate to the same CDR3. This sequence joins TRBV5-1 and TRBJ2-5; 7 nucleotides match TRBD1. The V gene end was trimmed by 2 bases and the J gene end by 2 bases; junction bases not matched to a gene: 0. Germline CDR1 SGHRS, CDR2 YFSETQ. The CDR3 runs 13 residues. CDR3 nucleotide sequence: TGCGCCAGCAGCTTACAGGGGCAAGAGACCCAGTACTTC. Translating gives CASSLQGQETQYF. The full variable domain, with the rest looked up from reference TRBV5-1 and TRBJ2-5, is KAGVTQTPRYLIKTRGQQVTLSCSPISGHRSVSWYQQTPGQGLQFLFEYFSETQRNKGNFPGRFSGRQFSNSRSEMNVSTLELGDSALYLCASSLQGQETQYFGPGTRLLVL.

The chain couples TRBV27 to TRBJ2-3; 7 positions agree with TRBD1. This CDR3 has 17 amino acids. CDR1 is MNHEY and CDR2 is SMNVEV in the germline V gene (reference sequence). V shed 4 bases and J 0 bases; nucleotides not matched to a gene: 10. The CDR3: CASSSFNRDSSTDTQYF. CDR3 bases: TGTGCCAGCAGTTCATTCAACCGGGACAGTAGCACAGATACGCAGTATTTT.

The chain recombines TRBV19 with TRBJ1-2; a possible D gene is TRBD1 (5 bases). Trimming stripped 3 bases from V and 8 bases from J, with 19 bases between. The CDR3 is 15 amino acids. Per germline, CDR1 LNHDA and CDR2 SQIVND (reference sequence). CDR3 region: CASSIPTGPNRGYTF. CDR3 nucleotide sequence: TGTGCCAGTAGTATCCCCACCGGGCCTAACAGGGGCTACACCTTC.

The chain is built from TRBV27 and TRBJ1-2; 8 nucleotides agree with TRBD1. This CDR3 has 13 residues. Trimming took 6 bases from V and 4 from J; bases not matched to a gene: 4. Germline loops: CDR1 MNHEY, CDR2 SMNVEV (reference sequence). CDR3 nucleotide sequence: TGTGCCAGCAGGGACCAGGGGGCCTATGGCTACACCTTC. This gives the protein CASRDQGAYGYTF.

The V and J genes are TRBV3-1 (or the pseudogene TRBV3-2) and TRBJ1-5; TRBD1 matches at 7 bases. The germline V gene has CDR1 LGHDT and CDR2 YNNKEL (reference sequence). The CDR3 consists of 15 residues. Trimming cost V 3 bases and J 7 bases; bases outside gene matches: 9. The CDR3 DNA reads TGTGCCAGCAGCCAGACGGCAGGGGGAAGGCAGCCCCAGCATTTT. Protein: CASSQTAGGRQPQHF.

The table lists this clone with a count of one. The chain has TRBV6-5 and TRBJ2-7; possible D gene TRBD1, 6 bases. The CDR3 spans 14 residues. V shed 5 bases and J shed 3 bases, with 14 bases lying between them. Germline assignment: CDR1 MNHEY and CDR2 SVGAGI. The CDR3 reads CASSRQASFYEQYF. The CDR3 bases are TGTGCCAGCAGTAGACAGGCCTCCTTCTACGAGCAGTACTTC.

The V and J genes are TRBV10-3 and TRBJ1-1; 10 bases map to TRBD1. Germline loops: CDR1 ENHRY, CDR2 SYGVKD. Trimming removed 10 bases from V and 5 bases from J; junction bases left unmatched: 10. The CDR3 loop spans 14 amino acids. DNA for the CDR3: TGTGCCACCGGGTCCGGACAGGGGGGAACTGAAGCTTTCTTT. It codes for CATGSGQGGTEAFF.

The J gene is TRBJ2-1, the V gene TRBV9; possibly TRBD1 for D (6 bases). Germline CDR1 is SGDLS and CDR2 is YYNGEE. V was shortened by 4 bases and J by 10 bases, with 15 bases between the two germline ends. CDR3 length: 13 amino acids. The CDR3 nucleotides read TGTGCCAGCAGCCGGACAGTACAATGGGAGCAGTTCTTC. Translating gives CASSRTVQWEQFF.

The chain employs TRBV25-1 and TRBJ2-7; a possible D gene is TRBD2 (7 bases). The length of the CDR3 is 15 residues. Germline values: CDR1 MGHDK, CDR2 SYGVNS. Trimming removed 4 bases at V and 3 bases at J, with 16 bases between. CDR3 coding DNA: TGTGCCAGCAGTGTCTCTGGGGGAGGGGGCTACGAGCAGTACTTC. Translating gives CASSVSGGGGYEQYF.

This chain links TRBV5-1 with TRBJ2-7; the D gene is possibly TRBD1 (6 bases). The germline V gene has CDR1 SGHRS and CDR2 YFSETQ. Trimming shortened V by 3 bases and J by 10 bases, and 20 bases separated the two germline ends. The CDR3 is made up of 14 amino acids. CDR3 in amino acids: CASSSGTNIRYQYF. The CDR3 DNA sequence: TGCGCCAGCAGCTCCGGGACAAATATACGATATCAGTACTTC. Full variable domain (rest looked up from reference TRBV5-1 and TRBJ2-7): KAGVTQTPRYLIKTRGQQVTLSCSPISGHRSVSWYQQTPGQGLQFLFEYFSETQRNKGNFPGRFSGRQFSNSRSEMNVSTLELGDSALYLCASSSGTNIRYQYFGPGTRLTVT.

The J gene is TRBJ2-5, the V gene TRBV12-3 or TRBV12-4; no clear D. This CDR3 contains 12 residues. The V end was cut by 5 bases, the J end by 1 base, with 5 bases between. CDR3 in amino acids: CASSRVQETQYF. The CDR3 DNA sequence: TGTGCCAGCAGTCGCGTCCAAGAGACCCAGTACTTC.

About this clone itself: Within the sample, other DNA sequences also encode this same CDR3. This chain joins TRBV30 and TRBJ1-3; 7 bases are a match to TRBD1. Germline CDR1 is GTSNPN and CDR2 is SVGIG (reference sequence). The CDR3 contains 14 residues. The V and J ends lost 0 bases and 2 bases, in that order; junction bases with no gene match: 1. DNA for the CDR3: TGTGCCTGGAGTGTAACAGGGGCTGGAAACACCATATATTTT. Its translation is CAWSVTGAGNTIYF. Using reference TRBV30 and TRBJ1-3 for the parts outside the CDR3, the full variable domain is SQTIHQWPATLVQPVGSPLSLECTVEGTSNPNLYWYRQAAGRGLQLLFYSVGIGQISSEVPQNLSASRPQDRQFILSSKKLLLSDSGFYLCAWSVTGAGNTIYFGEGSWLTVV.

The gene calls are TRBV5-4 and TRBJ2-5, with D uncertain. The V gene lost 2 bases and the J gene lost 5 bases, with 10 bases spanning the gap. The CDR3 is made up of 13 amino acids. The germline V gene has CDR1 SGHNT and CDR2 YYREEE (reference sequence). CDR3 DNA sequence: TGTGCCAGCAGCTTTCCGTCCGAGGAGACCCAGTACTTC. Protein sequence: CASSFPSEETQYF.

The chain has TRBV19 and TRBJ1-2; a possible D gene is TRBD1 (5 bases). The germline CDR1 and CDR2 sequences are LNHDA and SQIVND (reference sequence). Trimming pared 6 bases from V and 6 bases from J, leaving 29 bases between. The CDR3 sequence is 18 residues long. CDR3 residues: CASSLYPQGTFREDGYTF. The CDR3 DNA reads TGTGCCAGTAGCCTTTACCCCCAGGGTACGTTCCGAGAGGATGGCTACACCTTC. The full variable domain, completed using reference TRBV19 and TRBJ1-2, is DGGITQSPKYLFRKEGQNVTLSCEQNLNHDAMYWYRQDPGQGLRLIYYSQIVNDFQKGDIAEGYSVSREKKESFPLTVTSAQKNPTAFYLCASSLYPQGTFREDGYTFGSGTRLTVV.

V gene TRBV7-9 combines with J gene TRBJ2-5; tentatively, D is TRBD2 (7 bases). This CDR3 is 19 amino acids long. Germline CDR1 and CDR2: SEHNR and FQNEAQ (reference sequence). V was shortened by 3 bases and J by 5 bases, with 28 bases between the two germline ends. The CDR3 is CASSLVPRGAVRVPETQYF. DNA of the CDR3: TGTGCCAGCAGCTTGGTCCCTCGGGGGGCGGTGCGGGTTCCGGAGACCCAGTACTTC.

A single count supports this clone. The V gene is TRBV6-5, the J gene TRBJ2-7; 7 positions agree with TRBD1. Losses at the gene ends were 6 bases for V and 3 bases for J; bases not matched to a gene: 8. From germline, CDR1 is MNHEY and CDR2 SVGAGI. The length of the CDR3 is 14 residues. The CDR3 region has the DNA TGTGCCAGCAGCCCGCGACAGGGCTTCTACGAGCAGTACTTC. This gives the protein CASSPRQGFYEQYF.

This chain connects TRBV19 to TRBJ2-7, with TRBD1 matching over 9 bases. The length of the CDR3 is 12 residues. V lost 7 bases and J lost 6; bases outside the gene matches: 4. The V gene's germline CDR1 is LNHDA and CDR2 SQIVND (reference sequence). CDR3 nucleotides: TGTGCCAGTAAGGGGACAGGGCGCGAGCAGTACTTC. Translation: CASKGTGREQYF.

The rearrangement joins TRBV27 to TRBJ2-3; TRBD2 matches 10 bases. V was pared by 4 bases and J by 4 bases, with 8 bases of the junction left unmatched. This CDR3 is built from 16 residues. Germline CDR1 is MNHEY and CDR2 is SMNVEV (reference sequence). The CDR3 region is CASSYKRGGSPDTQYF. CDR3 DNA sequence: TGTGCCAGCAGTTATAAGCGGGGGGGAAGCCCAGATACGCAGTATTTT.